The rows below give T cell receptor beta chains drawn from one sample of a study of blood T cell repertoires in COVID-19. Assay: immunoSEQ multiplex PCR; the TCRdb copy retains only in-frame clones and omits some. There are 300,000 to 450,000 clones in the sample; 88% occur only once, and less than 1.5% lies in the top ten. Sequencing was performed on PBMCs or T cells enriched from blood (not recorded which). The receptor set was obtained from a woman younger than 35 who had recovered from COVID-19. CDR3s include the opening cysteine and the closing phenylalanine or tryptophan. The D gene is left open where the match is weak. The listing skips clone size in some rows; elsewhere it reads once, few, many or a size class.

>TRBJ1-1|-|12|-|TRBV5-4
TGTGCCAGCAGCCCGAGAGAAACTGAAGCTTTCTTT
CASSPRETEAFF
>TRBJ2-2|TRBD2|16|few|TRBV7-2
TGTGCCAGCAGCTTACGCGGGGGGGCTTATCCCGGGGAGCTGTTTTTT
CASSLRGGAYPGELFF
>TRBJ2-7|TRBD1|14|-|TRBV30
TGTGCCTGGGCCCTGGGACAGGGGCACTACGAGCAGTACTTC
CAWALGQGHYEQYF
>TRBJ1-2|TRBD1|16|-|TRBV10-1
TGCGCCAGCAGTGAGTTACACAGGGGGCGGGACTATGGCTACACCTTC
CASSELHRGRDYGYTF
>TRBJ1-1|-|16|once|TRBV9
TGTGCCAGCAGCGTAGGATCCGCCGGGGGTAGGACTGAAGCTTTCTTT
CASSVGSAGGRTEAFF
>TRBJ1-6|-|13|once|TRBV7-2
TGTGCCAGCAAGAGCTCCTATAATTCACCCCTCCACTTT
CASKSSYNSPLHF
>TRBJ2-5|TRBD2|17|-|TRBV6-2/TRBV6-3
TGTGCCAGCAGTTCACCCGGACTAGCGGGGGGTAGAGAGACCCAGTACTTC
CASSSPGLAGGRETQYF
>TRBJ1-4|-|15|-|TRBV5-4
TGTGCCAGCAGCGGTCGGACTGATTCTTCTGAAAAACTGTTTTTT
CASSGRTDSSEKLFF
>TRBJ1-5|-|14|-|TRBV24-1
TGTGCCACCAGTGTCATTTTTAGCAATCAGCCCCAGCATTTT
CATSVIFSNQPQHF
>TRBJ1-5|TRBD1|16|-|TRBV7-8
TGTGCCAGCAGCGAGTCTCCGGGACAGATAAATCAGCCCCAGCATTTT
CASSESPGQINQPQHF
>TRBJ2-7|-|13|-|TRBV2
TGTGCCAGCAGTGTCCGGGGCTCCTACGAGCAGTACTTC
CASSVRGSYEQYF
>TRBJ2-1|TRBD1|14|-|TRBV28
TGTGCCAGCAGCAGCGGGACAGGGCACGATGAGCAGTTCTTC
CASSSGTGHDEQFF
>TRBJ1-1|-|12|few|TRBV5-4
TGTGCCAGCAGTTGGGGGGGCACTGAAGCTTTCTTT
CASSWGGTEAFF
>TRBJ1-6|TRBD1|16|-|TRBV4-2
TGTGCCAGCAGCCAAGAGGAGGGACAGGTGGCTTCACCCCTCCACTTT
CASSQEEGQVASPLHF
>TRBJ2-1|TRBD2|15|-|TRBV7-7
TGTGCTAGCAGCGCGGGGGGGAGCTCCTACAATGAGCAGTTCTTC
CASSAGGSSYNEQFF